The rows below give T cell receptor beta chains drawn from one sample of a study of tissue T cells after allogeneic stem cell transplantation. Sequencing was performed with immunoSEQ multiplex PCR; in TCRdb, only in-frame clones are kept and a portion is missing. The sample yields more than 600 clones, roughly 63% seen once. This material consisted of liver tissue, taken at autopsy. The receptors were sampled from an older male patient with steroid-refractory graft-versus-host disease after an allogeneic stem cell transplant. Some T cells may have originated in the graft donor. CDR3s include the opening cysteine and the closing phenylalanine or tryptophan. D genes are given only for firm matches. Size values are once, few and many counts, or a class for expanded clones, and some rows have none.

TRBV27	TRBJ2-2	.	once	TGTGCCAGCAGTTTCCAGGTACCAATCGGGGAGCTGTTTTTT	CASSFQVPIGELFF
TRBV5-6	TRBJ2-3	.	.	TGTGCCAGCAGCCCGAGACTAGTCTTCTCAGATACGCAGTATTTT	CASSPRLVFSDTQYF
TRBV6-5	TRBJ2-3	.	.	TGTGCCAGCTCTGGGTTTGGTTTGTTGACAGATACGCAGTATTTT	CASSGFGLLTDTQYF
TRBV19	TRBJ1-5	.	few	TGTGCCAGTAGTATCTCCTGGCAAGAACTAAATCAGCCCCAGCATTTT	CASSISWQELNQPQHF
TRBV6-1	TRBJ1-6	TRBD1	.	TGTGCCAGCAGTGAACATGACAGGGCCGCTAATTCACCCCTCCACTTT	CASSEHDRAANSPLHF
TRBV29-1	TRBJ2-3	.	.	TGCAGCGTTTCCCCAGATACGCAGTATTTT	CSVSPDTQYF
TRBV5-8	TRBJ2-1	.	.	TGTGCCAGCAGCTTGGGGCAGGGATTCTATAATGAGCAGTTCTTC	CASSLGQGFYNEQFF
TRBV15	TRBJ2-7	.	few	TGTGCCACCAGCCCCCGGGGGGTAGGGGGAAAAAACGAGCAGTACTTC	CATSPRGVGGKNEQYF
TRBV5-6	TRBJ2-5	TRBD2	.	TGTGCCCGCCGCGTGGGGGCCGGGGGGGGAGAGACCCAGTACTTC	CARRVGAGGGETQYF
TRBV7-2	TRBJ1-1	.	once	TGTGCCAGCAGCTTAGTTTTGACAGAGAACACTGAAGCTTTCTTT	CASSLVLTENTEAFF
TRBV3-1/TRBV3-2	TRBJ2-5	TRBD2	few	TGTGCCAGTACTAGCGGGGGGGAGAGGGAGACCCAGTACTTC	CASTSGGERETQYF
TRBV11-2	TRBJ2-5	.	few	TGTGCCAGCAGCCCCCCAGGGAGATGGGAGACCCAGTACTTC	CASSPPGRWETQYF
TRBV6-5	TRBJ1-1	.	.	TGTGCCAGCAGTTACTCGGGGATGAACACTGAAGCTTTCTTT	CASSYSGMNTEAFF
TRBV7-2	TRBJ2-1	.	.	TGTGCCAGCAGCTTACCTAGCATCAATGAGCAGTTCTTC	CASSLPSINEQFF
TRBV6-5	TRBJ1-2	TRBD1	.	TGTGCCAGCATTTTACAGGGGTTGGACTATGGCTACACCTTC	CASILQGLDYGYTF
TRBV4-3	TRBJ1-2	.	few	TGCGCCAGCAGCCAAGATCACCCCTTAGGGGGGGGGTATGACTATGGCTACACCTTC	CASSQDHPLGGGYDYGYTF
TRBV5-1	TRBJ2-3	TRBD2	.	TGCGCCAGCAGCCCGGACCCGGGACTAGCGGGTACGCAGTATTTT	CASSPDPGLAGTQYF